This TCR beta chain was documented in a study of cytomegalovirus exposure and HLA in healthy donors. Regarding the study as a whole: A later analysis linked roughly 17,000 TCR beta sequences to HLA alleles at 0.05 false discovery rate. An analysis done earlier found most TCR beta V segments productive about 87% or about 30% of the time.

On this clone: As yet, its antigen is unknown.

Both 60 Vbeta primers and 13 Jbeta primers went into the PCR. Sequencing was performed with immunoSEQ multiplex PCR; in TCRdb, only in-frame clones are kept and a portion is missing. Here the sample spans around 170,000 clones, 80% being singletons. Germline lookup yields CDR1 WNHNN and CDR2 SYGVQD (reference sequence). This CDR3 is built from 13 residues. The ends were cut back, 2 bases at V and 4 bases at J, with 6 bases in the middle. This TCR came from a girl aged 5-17 years in good health and CMV-seropositive. What was sequenced was PBMCs. V and J are TRBV10-1 and TRBJ2-1; D unclear. The CDR3 nucleotides read TGCGCCAGCAGTGAGCACGGGTACAATGAGCAGTTCTTC. Translation: CASSEHGYNEQFF.